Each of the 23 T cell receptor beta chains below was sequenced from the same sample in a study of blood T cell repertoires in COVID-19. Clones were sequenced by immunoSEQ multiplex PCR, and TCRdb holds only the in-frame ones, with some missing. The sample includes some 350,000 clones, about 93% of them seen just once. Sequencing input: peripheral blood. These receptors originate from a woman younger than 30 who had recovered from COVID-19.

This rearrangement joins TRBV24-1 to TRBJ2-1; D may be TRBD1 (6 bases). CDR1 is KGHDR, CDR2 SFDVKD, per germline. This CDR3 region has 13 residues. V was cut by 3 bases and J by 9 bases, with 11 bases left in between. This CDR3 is CATSDTGYGEQFF. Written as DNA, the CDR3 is TGTGCCACCAGTGATACAGGGTACGGTGAGCAGTTCTTC.

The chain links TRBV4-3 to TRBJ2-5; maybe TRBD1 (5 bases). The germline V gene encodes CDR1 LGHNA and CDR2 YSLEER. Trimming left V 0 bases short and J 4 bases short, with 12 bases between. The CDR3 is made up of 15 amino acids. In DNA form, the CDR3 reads TGCGCCAGCAGCCAAGATTGGCCAGGGCGAGAGACCCAGTACTTC. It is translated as CASSQDWPGRETQYF.

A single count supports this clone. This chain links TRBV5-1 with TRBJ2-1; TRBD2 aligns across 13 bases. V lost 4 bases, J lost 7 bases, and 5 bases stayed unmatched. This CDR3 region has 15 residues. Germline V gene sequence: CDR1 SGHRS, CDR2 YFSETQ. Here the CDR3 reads CASSETSGRVNEQFF. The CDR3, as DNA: TGCGCCAGCAGCGAAACTAGCGGGAGGGTAAATGAGCAGTTCTTC.

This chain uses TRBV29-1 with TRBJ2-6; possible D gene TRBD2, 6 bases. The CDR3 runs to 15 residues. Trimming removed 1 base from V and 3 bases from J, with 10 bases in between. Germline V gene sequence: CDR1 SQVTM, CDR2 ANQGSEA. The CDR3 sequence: CSVEGGVCGANVLTF. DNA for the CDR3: TGCAGCGTTGAAGGGGGGGTCTGTGGGGCCAACGTCCTGACTTTC.

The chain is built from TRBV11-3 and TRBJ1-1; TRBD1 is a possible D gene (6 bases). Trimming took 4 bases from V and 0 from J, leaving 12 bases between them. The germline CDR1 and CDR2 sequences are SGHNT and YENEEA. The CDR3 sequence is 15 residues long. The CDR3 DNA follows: TGTGCCAGCAGCTGGAAAGGGGGTTTGAACACTGAAGCTTTCTTT. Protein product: CASSWKGGLNTEAFF.

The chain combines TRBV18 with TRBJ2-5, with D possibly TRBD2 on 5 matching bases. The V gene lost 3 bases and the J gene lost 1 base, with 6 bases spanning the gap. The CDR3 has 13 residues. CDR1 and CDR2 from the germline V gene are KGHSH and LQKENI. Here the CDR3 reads CASSPSAQETQYF. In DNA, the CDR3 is TGTGCCAGCTCACCTAGCGCCCAAGAGACCCAGTACTTC.

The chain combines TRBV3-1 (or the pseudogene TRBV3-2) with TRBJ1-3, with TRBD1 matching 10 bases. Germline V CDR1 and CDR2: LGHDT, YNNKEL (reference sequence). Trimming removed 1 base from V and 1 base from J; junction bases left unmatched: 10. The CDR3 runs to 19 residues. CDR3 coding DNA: TGTGCCAGCAGCCAAGCGAGGACAGGGGGTATAGGTTCTGGAAACACCATATATTTT. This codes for CASSQARTGGIGSGNTIYF.

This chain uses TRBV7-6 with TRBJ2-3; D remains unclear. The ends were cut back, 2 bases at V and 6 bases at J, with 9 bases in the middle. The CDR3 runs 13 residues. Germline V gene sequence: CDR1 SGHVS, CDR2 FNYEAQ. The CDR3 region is CASSLNPGDTQYF. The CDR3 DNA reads TGTGCCAGCAGCTTAAATCCCGGGGATACGCAGTATTTT.

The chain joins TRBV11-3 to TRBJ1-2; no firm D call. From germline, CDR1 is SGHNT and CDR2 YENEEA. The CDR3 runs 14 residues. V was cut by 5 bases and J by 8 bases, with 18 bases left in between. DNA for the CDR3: TGTGCCAGCAGCCCCGGGTTGAGCGGAGCCGGCTACACCTTC. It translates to CASSPGLSGAGYTF.

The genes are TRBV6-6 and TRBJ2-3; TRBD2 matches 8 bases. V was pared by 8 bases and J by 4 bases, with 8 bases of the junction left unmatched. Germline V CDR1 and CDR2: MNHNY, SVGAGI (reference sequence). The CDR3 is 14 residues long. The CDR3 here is CASGHSGTADTQYF. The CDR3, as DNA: TGTGCCAGCGGGCATAGCGGGACCGCAGATACGCAGTATTTT.

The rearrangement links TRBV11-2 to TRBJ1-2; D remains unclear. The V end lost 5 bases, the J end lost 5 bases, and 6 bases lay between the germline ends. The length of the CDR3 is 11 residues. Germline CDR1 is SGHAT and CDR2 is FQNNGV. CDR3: CASSLLYGYTF. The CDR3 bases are TGTGCCAGCAGCCTCCTATATGGCTACACCTTC.

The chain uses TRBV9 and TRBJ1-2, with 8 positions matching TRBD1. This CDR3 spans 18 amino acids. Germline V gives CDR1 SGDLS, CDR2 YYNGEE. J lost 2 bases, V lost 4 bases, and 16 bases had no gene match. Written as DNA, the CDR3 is TGTGCCAGCAGCTTAAACGCCGGACAGGGTGTTCCCAACTATGGCTACACCTTC. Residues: CASSLNAGQGVPNYGYTF.

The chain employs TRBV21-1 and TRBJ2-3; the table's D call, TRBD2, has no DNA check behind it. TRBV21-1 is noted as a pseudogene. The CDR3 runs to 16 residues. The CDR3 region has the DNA TGTGCCAGCAGCAAAGATGTAGCGGGGGGGAGAGATACGCAGTATTTT. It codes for CASSKDVAGGRDTQYF.

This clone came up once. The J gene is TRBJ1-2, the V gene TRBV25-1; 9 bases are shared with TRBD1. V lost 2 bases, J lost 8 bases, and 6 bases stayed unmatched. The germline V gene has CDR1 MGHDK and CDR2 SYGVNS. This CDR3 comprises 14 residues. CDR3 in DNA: TGTGCCAGCAGTGAAACAGGGGGCGCTCCGGGCTACACCTTC. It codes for CASSETGGAPGYTF.

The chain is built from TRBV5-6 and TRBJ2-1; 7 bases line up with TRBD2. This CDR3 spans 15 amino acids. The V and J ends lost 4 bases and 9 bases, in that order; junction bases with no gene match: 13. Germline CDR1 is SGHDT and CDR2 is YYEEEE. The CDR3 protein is CASSHTSLAGGEQFF. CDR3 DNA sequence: TGTGCCAGCAGCCATACTTCTTTAGCGGGTGGTGAGCAGTTCTTC. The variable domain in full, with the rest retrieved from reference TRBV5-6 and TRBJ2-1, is DAGVTQSPTHLIKTRGQQVTLRCSPKSGHDTVSWYQQALGQGPQFIFQYYEEEERQRGNFPDRFSGHQFPNYSSELNVNALLLGDSALYLCASSHTSLAGGEQFFGPGTRLTVL.

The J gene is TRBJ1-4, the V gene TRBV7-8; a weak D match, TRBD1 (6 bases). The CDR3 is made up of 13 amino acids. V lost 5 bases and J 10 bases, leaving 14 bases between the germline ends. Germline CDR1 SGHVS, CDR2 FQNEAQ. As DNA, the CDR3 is TGTGCCAGCAGCCGACGACAGGCCCGAAAACTGTTTTTT. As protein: CASSRRQARKLFF.

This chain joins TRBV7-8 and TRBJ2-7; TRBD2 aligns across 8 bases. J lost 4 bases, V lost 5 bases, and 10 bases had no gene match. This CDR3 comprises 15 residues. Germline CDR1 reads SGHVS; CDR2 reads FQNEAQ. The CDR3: CASSTGTRSVYEQYV. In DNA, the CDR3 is TGTGCCAGCAGCACAGGGACTAGATCGGTTTACGAGCAGTACGTC.

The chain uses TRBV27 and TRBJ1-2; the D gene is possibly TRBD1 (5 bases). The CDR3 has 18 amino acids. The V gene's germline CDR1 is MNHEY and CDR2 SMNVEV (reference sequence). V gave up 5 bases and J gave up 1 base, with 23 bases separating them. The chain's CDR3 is CASSPLGEGEDSNYGYTF. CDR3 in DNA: TGTGCCAGCAGTCCCCTCGGGGAAGGGGAGGATAGTAACTATGGCTACACCTTC.

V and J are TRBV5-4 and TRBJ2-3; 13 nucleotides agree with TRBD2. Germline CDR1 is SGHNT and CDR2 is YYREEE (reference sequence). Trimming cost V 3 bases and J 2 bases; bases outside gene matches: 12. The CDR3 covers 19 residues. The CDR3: CASSWGGLAGRANTDTQYF. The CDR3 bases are TGTGCCAGCAGCTGGGGGGGACTAGCGGGGCGGGCGAACACAGATACGCAGTATTTT.

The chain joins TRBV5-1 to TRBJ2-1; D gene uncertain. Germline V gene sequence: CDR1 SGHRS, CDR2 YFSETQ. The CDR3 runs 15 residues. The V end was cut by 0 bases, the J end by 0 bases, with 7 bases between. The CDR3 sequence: CASSLERVSYNEQFF. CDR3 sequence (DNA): TGCGCCAGCAGCTTGGAACGGGTCTCCTACAATGAGCAGTTCTTC.

CDR3 sequence (DNA): TGCAGCGTTGAGTTGGCGCAGGGGTACACCGGGGAGCTGTTTTTT. Encoded protein: CSVELAQGYTGELFF. The J gene is TRBJ2-2, the V gene TRBV29-1; perhaps TRBD1 as D (6 bases). CDR3 length: 15 residues. V was shortened by 3 bases and J by 3 bases, with 14 bases between the two germline ends. CDR1 and CDR2 from the germline V gene are SQVTM and ANQGSEA.

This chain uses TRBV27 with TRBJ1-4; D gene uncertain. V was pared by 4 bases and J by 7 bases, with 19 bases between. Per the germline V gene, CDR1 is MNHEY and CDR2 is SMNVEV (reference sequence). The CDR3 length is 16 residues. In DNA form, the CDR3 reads TGTGCCAGCAGTTCCGGCCCTGGACGGGGTGGTGAAAAACTGTTTTTT. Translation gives CASSSGPGRGGEKLFF. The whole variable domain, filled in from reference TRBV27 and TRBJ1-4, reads EAQVTQNPRYLITVTGKKLTVTCSQNMNHEYMSWYRQDPGLGLRQIYYSMNVEVTDKGDVPEGYKVSRKEKRNFPLILESPSPNQTSLYFCASSSGPGRGGEKLFFGSGTQLSVL.

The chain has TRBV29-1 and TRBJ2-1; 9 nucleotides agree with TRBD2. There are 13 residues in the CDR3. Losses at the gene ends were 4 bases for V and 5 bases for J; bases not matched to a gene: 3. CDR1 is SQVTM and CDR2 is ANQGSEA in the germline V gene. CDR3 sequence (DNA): TGCAGCGTTGGGGGACTAGCCAACAATGAGCAGTTCTTC. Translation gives CSVGGLANNEQFF.